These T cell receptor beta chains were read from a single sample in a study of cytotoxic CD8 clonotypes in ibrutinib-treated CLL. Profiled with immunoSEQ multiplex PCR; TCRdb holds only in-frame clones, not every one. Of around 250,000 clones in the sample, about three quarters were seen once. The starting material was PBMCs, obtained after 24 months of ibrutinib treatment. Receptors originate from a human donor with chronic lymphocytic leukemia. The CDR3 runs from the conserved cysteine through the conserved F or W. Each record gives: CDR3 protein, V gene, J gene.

CSASQAEEAFF	TRBV20-1	TRBJ1-1
CASSLSVGAQYF	TRBV27	TRBJ2-3
CASTEQLGDPLNYGYTF	TRBV7-2	TRBJ1-2
CASSSIGSWGYTF	TRBV27	TRBJ1-2
CASSPVGNQPQHF	TRBV18	TRBJ1-5
CASATTNEKLFF	TRBV28	TRBJ1-4
CASSPRAGSIEQYF	TRBV7-2	TRBJ2-7
CATRLAGYNEQFF	TRBV15	TRBJ2-1
CASSLAGVGLNTEAFF	TRBV5-1	TRBJ1-1
CAWRLRPGLQVRETQYF	TRBV30	TRBJ2-5